This paragraph covers one TCR beta chain sequence. This entry comes from a study of T-cell memory formation after mild COVID-19. TCRdb redid the calling of the 5' RACE reads with MiXCR, one entry per CDR3 protein. The sample consists of 250,000 to 350,000 distinct CDR3 sequences, 15% to 20% of them appearing once. The material sequenced was PBMCs or a T cell subset sorted from them (not recorded which). The receptor was derived from a man younger than 35 who had mild COVID-19 (a few samples of this study predate the infection). Cell type and time point are not known.

This CDR3 is CASSGSGGVTDTQYF. The CDR3 DNA is TGTGCCAGCAGCGGAAGCGGGGGGGTCACAGATACGCAGTATTTT. The chain is built from TRBV9 and TRBJ2-3; 10 bases match TRBD2. V lost 3 bases and J lost 2; bases outside the gene matches: 3. Germline CDR1 reads SGDLS; CDR2 reads YYNGEE. This CDR3 has 15 amino acids.